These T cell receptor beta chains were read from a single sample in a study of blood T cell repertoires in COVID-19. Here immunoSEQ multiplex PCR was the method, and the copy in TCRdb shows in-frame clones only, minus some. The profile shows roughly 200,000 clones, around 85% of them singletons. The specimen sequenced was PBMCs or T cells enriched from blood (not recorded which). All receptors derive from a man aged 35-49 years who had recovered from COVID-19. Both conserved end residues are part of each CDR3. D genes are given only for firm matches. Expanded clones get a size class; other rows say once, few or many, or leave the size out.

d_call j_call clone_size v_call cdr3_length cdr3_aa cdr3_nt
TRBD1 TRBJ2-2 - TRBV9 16 CASSVGIGGFSGELFF TGTGCCAGCAGCGTAGGGATAGGGGGCTTCTCCGGGGAGCTGTTTTTT
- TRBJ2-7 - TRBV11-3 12 CASSFPSGEQYF TGTGCCAGCAGCTTTCCCTCCGGCGAGCAGTACTTC
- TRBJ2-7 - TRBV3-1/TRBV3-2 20 CASSQEIGNGGGIVRYEQYF TGTGCCAGCAGCCAAGAAATTGGGAACGGTGGAGGGATAGTGCGCTACGAGCAGTACTTC
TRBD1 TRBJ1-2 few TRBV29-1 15 CSVEDTGGGLYGYTF TGCAGCGTTGAAGATACAGGGGGTGGCCTCTATGGCTACACCTTC
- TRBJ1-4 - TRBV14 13 CASSQAHGEKLFF TGTGCCAGCAGCCAAGCTCACGGTGAAAAACTGTTTTTT
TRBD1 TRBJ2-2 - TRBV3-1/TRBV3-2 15 CASSLGQGNTGELFF TGTGCCAGCAGCCTGGGACAGGGTAACACCGGGGAGCTGTTTTTT
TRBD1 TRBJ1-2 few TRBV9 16 CASSSHSGTENYGYTF TGTGCCAGCAGCAGCCATTCCGGGACAGAAAACTATGGCTACACCTTC
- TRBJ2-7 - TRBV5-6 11 CASSLDQEQYF TGTGCCAGCAGCTTGGATCAAGAGCAGTACTTC
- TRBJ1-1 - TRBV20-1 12 CSASGMGEEAFF TGCAGTGCTAGTGGGATGGGAGAAGAAGCTTTCTTT
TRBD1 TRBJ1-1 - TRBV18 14 CASSPGQGVTEAFF TGTGCCAGCTCACCCGGACAGGGTGTGACTGAAGCTTTCTTT
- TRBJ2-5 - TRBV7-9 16 CASRRGLPSPSETQYF TGTGCCAGCCGCCGGGGGTTGCCGTCGCCCTCCGAGACCCAGTACTTC
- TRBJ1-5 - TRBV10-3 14 CASQQGGGNQPQHF TGTGCCAGCCAGCAGGGAGGAGGCAATCAGCCCCAGCATTTT
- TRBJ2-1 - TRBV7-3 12 CASSLNPDEQFF TGTGCCAGCAGCTTAAATCCGGATGAGCAGTTCTTC
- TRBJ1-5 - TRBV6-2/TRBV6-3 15 CASSYSDTSNQPQHF TGTGCCAGCAGTTACTCAGACACTAGCAATCAGCCCCAGCATTTT
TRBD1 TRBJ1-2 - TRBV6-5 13 CASSYRDRDGYTF TGTGCCAGCAGTTACCGGGACAGGGACGGCTACACCTTC
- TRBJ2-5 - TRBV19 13 CASSQGRGETQYF TGTGCCAGTAGTCAGGGGCGGGGGGAGACCCAGTACTTC
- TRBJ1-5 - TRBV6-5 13 CASSSGSNQPQHF TGTGCCAGCAGTTCAGGAAGCAATCAGCCCCAGCATTTT
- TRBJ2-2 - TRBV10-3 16 CAISVGQDANTGELFF TGTGCCATCAGTGTTGGACAAGACGCGAACACCGGGGAGCTGTTTTTT
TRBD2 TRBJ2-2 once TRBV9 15 CASSGGGSRAGELFF TGTGCCAGCAGCGGGGGCGGGAGCCGCGCCGGGGAGCTGTTTTTT
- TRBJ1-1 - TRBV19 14 CASSAGGGSTEAFF TGTGCCAGTAGTGCCGGAGGAGGCTCCACTGAAGCTTTCTTT
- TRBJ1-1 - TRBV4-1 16 CASSQGQGQVGTEAFF TGCGCCAGCAGCCAAGGTCAGGGTCAGGTCGGCACTGAAGCTTTCTTT
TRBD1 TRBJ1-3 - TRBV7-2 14 CASSRQGAGNTIYF TGTGCCAGCAGTCGACAGGGAGCTGGAAACACCATATATTTT
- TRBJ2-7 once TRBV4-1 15 CASSQEARSSYEQYF TGCGCCAGCAGCCAAGAGGCCCGGAGCTCCTACGAGCAGTACTTC
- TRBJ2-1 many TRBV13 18 CASSSRSLPLILNNEQFF TGTGCCAGCAGCTCCCGAAGTCTCCCCTTGATACTCAACAATGAGCAGTTCTTC
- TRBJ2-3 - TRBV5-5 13 CASSFGGADTQYF TGTGCCAGCAGCTTCGGAGGAGCAGATACGCAGTATTTT
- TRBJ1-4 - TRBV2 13 CASTGQPREKLFF TGTGCCAGCACAGGACAGCCTCGAGAAAAACTGTTTTTT
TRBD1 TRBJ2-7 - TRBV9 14 CASSPTGGAHEQYF TGTGCCAGCAGCCCAACAGGGGGCGCCCACGAGCAGTACTTC
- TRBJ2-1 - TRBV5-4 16 CASSIPGVPSYNEQFF TGTGCCAGCAGCATCCCGGGGGTCCCCTCCTACAATGAGCAGTTCTTC
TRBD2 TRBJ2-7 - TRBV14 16 CASSPRSSGRSYEQYF TGTGCCAGCAGCCCTCGTTCTAGCGGGAGGTCCTACGAGCAGTACTTC
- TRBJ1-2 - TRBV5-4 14 CASSRDSGYYGYTF TGTGCCAGCAGCCGGGACTCGGGGTACTATGGCTACACCTTC
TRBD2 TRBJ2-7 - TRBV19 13 CASSPSGSYEQYF TGTGCCAGTAGCCCTAGCGGGAGCTACGAGCAGTACTTC
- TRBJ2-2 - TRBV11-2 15 CASSLGTMNTGELFF TGTGCCAGCAGCTTAGGGACTATGAACACCGGGGAGCTGTTTTTT
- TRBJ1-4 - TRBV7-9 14 CASSLQGNYEKLFF TGTGCCAGCAGCTTACAGGGGAATTACGAAAAACTGTTTTTT
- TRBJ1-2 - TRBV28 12 CASEDSSYGYTF TGTGCCAGCGAGGACTCCTCCTATGGCTACACCTTC
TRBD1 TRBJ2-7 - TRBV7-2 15 CASSFLGDRGREQYF TGTGCCAGCAGCTTCCTAGGGGACAGGGGGAGGGAGCAGTACTTC
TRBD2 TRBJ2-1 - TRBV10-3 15 CAIRPTSGSYNEQFF TGTGCCATCAGGCCGACTAGCGGGAGCTACAATGAGCAGTTCTTC
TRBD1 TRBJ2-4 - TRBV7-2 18 CASSLATPWTGGKNIQYF TGTGCCAGCAGCTTAGCCACTCCTTGGACAGGGGGCAAAAACATTCAGTACTTC